The rows below give T cell receptor beta chains drawn from one sample of a study of Tregs in tolerant kidney transplant recipients. The data were produced by immunoSEQ multiplex PCR, yet TCRdb's version contains in-frame clones alone and is incomplete. Here the sample spans about 83,000 clones, 98% being singletons. The sample in question was CD4+ T cells from blood, obtained before the transplant. These receptors were collected from a human donor who received a combined kidney and bone marrow transplant. Each CDR3 is given with its conserved first and last residue. A D gene is named only where the DNA matches it firmly. Expanded clones get a size class; other rows say once, few or many, or leave the size out.

.,TRBV7-9,TRBJ2-2,.,CASSLFEGAGELFF,TGTGCCAGCAGCTTATTTGAGGGGGCCGGGGAGCTGTTTTTT
.,TRBV21-1,TRBJ1-3,.,CASSKVETGGSGGNTIYF,TGTGCCAGCAGCAAAGTGGAGACAGGGGGCTCAGGTGGAAACACCATATATTTT
.,TRBV2,TRBJ1-4,.,CASSGDTSGEKLFF,TGTGCCAGCAGTGGAGACACCTCGGGGGAAAAACTGTTTTTT
.,TRBV7-8,TRBJ1-1,once,CASSLFSKNTEAFF,TGTGCCAGCAGCTTATTTAGCAAGAACACTGAAGCTTTCTTT
.,TRBV7-7,TRBJ2-3,once,CASSLGTVGTDTQYF,TGTGCCAGCAGCTTAGGGACAGTAGGCACAGATACGCAGTATTTT
.,TRBV2,TRBJ1-2,.,CANDKQGTGYGYTF,TGTGCCAACGATAAACAGGGCACGGGCTATGGCTACACCTTC
TRBD1,TRBV4-2,TRBJ1-5,.,CASSQDGQGNQPQHF,TGTGCCAGCAGCCAAGACGGACAGGGTAATCAGCCCCAGCATTTT
TRBD2,TRBV9,TRBJ2-3,.,CASSPTSGGATDTQYF,TGTGCCAGCAGCCCCACTAGCGGGGGGGCCACAGATACGCAGTATTTT
.,TRBV19,TRBJ1-2,.,CASSQGTSGYGYTF,TGTGCCAGTAGTCAGGGGACATCCGGCTATGGCTACACCTTC
.,TRBV4-3,TRBJ1-3,once,CASSHLRFSGNTIYF,TGCGCCAGCAGCCATCTGAGGTTCTCTGGAAACACCATATATTTT
.,TRBV18,TRBJ1-1,once,CASSPQGQGFTEAFF,TGTGCCAGCTCACCACAAGGACAAGGGTTCACTGAAGCTTTCTTT
TRBD1,TRBV5-1,TRBJ2-7,.,CASSTGTGSSYEQYF,TGCGCCAGCAGCACCGGGACAGGGAGCTCCTACGAGCAGTACTTC
TRBD2,TRBV11-3,TRBJ2-1,.,CASSLVLAGVDNEQFF,TGTGCCAGCAGCTTAGTACTAGCGGGAGTAGACAATGAGCAGTTCTTC
.,TRBV4-1,TRBJ1-5,.,CASSHLGGSGQPQHF,TGCGCCAGCAGCCATCTGGGCGGGTCCGGTCAGCCCCAGCATTTT
.,TRBV1,TRBJ2-3,.,CTSSQVPGFRRGGTDTQYF,TGCACCAGCAGCCAGGTCCCCGGGTTCCGGCGGGGGGGCACAGATACGCAGTATTTT
.,TRBV12-2,TRBJ1-2,.,CASRLGDRGRGGYTF,TGTGCAAGTCGCTTAGGGGACAGGGGGCGCGGTGGCTACACCTTC
.,TRBV27,TRBJ2-7,.,CASSSPGRGRRELYEQYF,TGTGCCAGCAGTTCTCCAGGCAGGGGACGGCGGGAGCTATACGAGCAGTACTTC
.,TRBV7-9,TRBJ2-2,.,CASSLGQRTLGTGELFF,TGTGCCAGCAGCTTAGGACAGCGAACTCTAGGGACCGGGGAGCTGTTTTTT
TRBD1,TRBV2,TRBJ1-1,.,CASSLTGENTEAFF,TGTGCCAGCAGTTTGACAGGGGAAAACACTGAAGCTTTCTTT
.,TRBV27,TRBJ1-5,.,CASSLTRASQPQHF,TGTGCCAGCAGTTTAACCAGGGCGAGTCAGCCCCAGCATTTT
.,TRBV29-1,TRBJ2-5,.,CSARSQETQYF,TGCAGCGCCCGGAGTCAAGAGACCCAGTACTTC
.,TRBV7-9,TRBJ1-2,.,CASSLASDGNGYTF,TGTGCCAGCAGCTTAGCTTCGGACGGGAATGGCTACACCTTC
TRBD1,TRBV19,TRBJ2-5,.,CASRDRGSTQYF,TGTGCCAGTCGGGACAGGGGATCGACCCAGTACTTC
.,TRBV14,TRBJ2-1,.,CASSALGVFNEQFF,TGTGCCAGCAGCGCCTTAGGGGTATTTAATGAGCAGTTCTTC
.,TRBV4-2,TRBJ2-5,.,CASSQDRGARQETQYF,TGTGCCAGCAGCCAAGATAGGGGCGCCAGGCAAGAGACCCAGTACTTC
.,TRBV7-9,TRBJ2-7,.,CASSLASGNSYEQYF,TGTGCCAGCAGCTTAGCTTCAGGGAACTCCTACGAGCAGTACTTC
.,TRBV29-1,TRBJ1-5,.,CSVQGSGQPQHF,TGCAGCGTTCAGGGGTCGGGCCAGCCCCAGCATTTT
TRBD2,TRBV5-4,TRBJ2-1,few,CASSLTSGGYNEQFF,TGTGCCAGCAGCTTGACTAGCGGGGGTTACAATGAGCAGTTCTTC
.,TRBV5-1,TRBJ1-1,.,CASSLDPGGNTEAFF,TGCGCCAGCAGCTTGGACCCGGGGGGAAACACTGAAGCTTTCTTT